This TCR beta chain was retrieved from a study of glioma-infiltrating T cells after dendritic cell vaccination. Input was roughly 2.2 ug genomic DNA, or all available if less. Sequenced by immunoSEQ multiplex PCR; TCRdb stores in-frame clones only, minus some. The profile covers roughly 87,000 clones, with under 85% appearing a single time and less than 7.5% taken by the ten largest. Time point reported: after dendritic cell vaccination, including at tumor progression/relapse. The germline gives CDR1 MNHNS, CDR2 SASEGT. Trimming took 4 bases from V and 0 from J; bases not matched to a gene: 1. The CDR3 extends over 15 amino acids.

The chain has TRBV6-1 and TRBJ2-3, with 10 bases fitting TRBD1. The sequence was obtained from a human donor with glioblastoma. The source material was blood, sampled after dendritic cell vaccination. CDR3 bases: TGTGCCAGCAGTGTGGGACAGGGGAGCACAGATACGCAGTATTTT. Its translation: CASSVGQGSTDTQYF.